These T cell receptor beta chains were read from a single sample in a study of control samples from healthy donors and cancer patients. Profiling relied on immunoSEQ multiplex PCR, and the TCRdb table lists in-frame clones only, not all of them. The sample holds about 72,000 clones, approximately 92% seen once. Sequencing used blood. These TCRs come from a woman in her sixties in good health. Both conserved end residues are part of each CDR3. A D gene is named only where the DNA matches it firmly. Not every row has a clone size; where given, it reads once, few, many or a size class.

once | TRBJ2-2 | TRBV11-2 | NA | TGTGCCAGCAGCCTGGCCGGGTACACCGGGGAGCTGTTTTTT | CASSLAGYTGELFF
NA | TRBJ2-7 | TRBV28 | TRBD2 | TGTGCCAGCAGTTCCCCCGGGACTAATTTATACGAGCAGTACTTC | CASSSPGTNLYEQYF
NA | TRBJ1-1 | TRBV25-1 | TRBD1 | TGTGCCAGCAGTGGGACAGGGAGGGGGCTTGAAGCTTTCTTT | CASSGTGRGLEAFF
NA | TRBJ1-5 | TRBV28 | NA | TGTGCCAGCAGTGGGATTAATTCCCAGCATTTT | CASSGINSQHF
once | TRBJ2-1 | TRBV3-1/TRBV3-2 | NA | TGTGCCAGCAGCCAAGGGGCGGGCGCGTACTCTGAGCAGTTCTTC | CASSQGAGAYSEQFF
NA | TRBJ1-2 | TRBV27 | TRBD1 | TGTGCCAGCAGTGTCTCGGGACAGGGCTATGGCTACACCTTC | CASSVSGQGYGYTF
NA | TRBJ2-3 | TRBV7-9 | NA | TGTGCCAGCAGCCGGGGTGCAGATACGCAGTATTTT | CASSRGADTQYF
NA | TRBJ2-2 | TRBV4-3 | NA | TGCGCCAGCAGCCAAGAGTCGCGAGCGGCGAACACCGGGGAGCTGTTTTTT | CASSQESRAANTGELFF
NA | TRBJ1-1 | TRBV5-1 | TRBD1 | TGCGCCAGCAGCTTGAGGCAGGGGGCCTTGAACACTGAAGCTTTCTTT | CASSLRQGALNTEAFF
NA | TRBJ1-5 | TRBV3-1/TRBV3-2 | NA | TGTGCCAGCAGCCAAGCCCAGGTGGATCAGCCCCAGCATTTT | CASSQAQVDQPQHF
NA | TRBJ1-5 | TRBV19 | NA | TGTGCCAGTAGTGCACAGGGTCAGCCCCAGCATTTT | CASSAQGQPQHF